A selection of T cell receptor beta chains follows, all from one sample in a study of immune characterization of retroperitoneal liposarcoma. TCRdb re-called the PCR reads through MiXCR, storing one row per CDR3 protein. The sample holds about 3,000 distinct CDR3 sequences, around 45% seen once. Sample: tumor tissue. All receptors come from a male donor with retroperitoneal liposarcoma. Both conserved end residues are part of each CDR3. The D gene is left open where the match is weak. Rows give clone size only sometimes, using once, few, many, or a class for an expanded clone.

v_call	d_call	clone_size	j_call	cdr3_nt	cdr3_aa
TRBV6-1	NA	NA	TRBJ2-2	TGTGCCAGCAGTCCTAGCGTTAACACCGGGGAGCTGTTTTTT	CASSPSVNTGELFF
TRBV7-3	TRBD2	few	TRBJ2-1	TGTGCCAGCAGCTTATTGGGTAGCGGGCCTAATGAGCAGTTCTTC	CASSLLGSGPNEQFF
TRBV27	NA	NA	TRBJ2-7	TGTGCCAGCAGTCCCCGGGACCCCCCCTACGAGCAGTACTTC	CASSPRDPPYEQYF
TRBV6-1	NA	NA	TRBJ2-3	TGTGCCAGCAGTGAAATAAGGGGGGCAGATACGCAGTATTTT	CASSEIRGADTQYF
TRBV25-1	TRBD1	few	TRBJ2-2	TGTGCCAGCAGCGACAGGGGGGACACCGGGGAGCTGTTTTTT	CASSDRGDTGELFF
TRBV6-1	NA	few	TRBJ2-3	TGTGCCAGCAGTGAATCGTGGGTGGCAGGGAACACAGATACGCAGTATTTT	CASSESWVAGNTDTQYF
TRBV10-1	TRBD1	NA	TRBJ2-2	TGCACCAGCAGTGATCCAACCGGGACAGAAAACACCGGGGAGCTGTTTTTT	CTSSDPTGTENTGELFF
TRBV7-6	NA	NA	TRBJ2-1	TGTGCCAGCAGCTTAGGTAGGGATCCCTACAATGAGCAGTTCTTC	CASSLGRDPYNEQFF
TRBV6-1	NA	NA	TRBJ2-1	TGTGCCAGCAGCTCCCGACCCCAAGGGACCCAGTTCTTC	CASSSRPQGTQFF
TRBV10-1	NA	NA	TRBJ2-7	TGCGCCAGCAGCAACACCGGGACGGCATCTTACGAGCAGTACTTC	CASSNTGTASYEQYF
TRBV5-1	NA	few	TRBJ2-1	TGCGCCAGCAGCTTGGGTAACGTCGGGAGCGTCGGTGAGCAGTTCTTC	CASSLGNVGSVGEQFF
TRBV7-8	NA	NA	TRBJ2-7	TGTGCCAGCAGCGTCCGGGCGACCGAGGTCGGCGAGCAGTACTTC	CASSVRATEVGEQYF
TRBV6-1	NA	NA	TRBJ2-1	TGTGCCAGCAGGCTCGGGGTCAACCTCGTCAATGAGCAGTTCTTC	CASRLGVNLVNEQFF
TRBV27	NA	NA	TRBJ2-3	TGTGCCAGCAGTTTTGGACAGAACACAGATACGCAGTATTTT	CASSFGQNTDTQYF
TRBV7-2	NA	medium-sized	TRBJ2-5	TGTGCCAGCAGCCCCTCGGGCAGTACGGAGACCCAGTACTTC	CASSPSGSTETQYF
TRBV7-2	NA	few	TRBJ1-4	TGTGCCAGCAGCCTCAACCTCCGCAGGGTGCTCTCGGCCGGCAATGAAAAACTGTTTTTT	CASSLNLRRVLSAGNEKLFF
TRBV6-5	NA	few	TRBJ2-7	TGTGCCAGCAGCCTGGGGGTCGGGACTGGTGAGCAGTACTTC	CASSLGVGTGEQYF
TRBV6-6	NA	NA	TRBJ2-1	TGTGCCAGCAGTTACTCGGTCCTGGGGATTGCTTACAATGAGCAGTTCTTC	CASSYSVLGIAYNEQFF
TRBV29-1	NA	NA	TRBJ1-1	TGCAGCGTTGAAGATGGCTCCCGGATTGAAGCTTTCTTT	CSVEDGSRIEAFF
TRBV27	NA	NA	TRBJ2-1	TGTGCCAGCAGCGCACTCGGGGGTGAGCAGTTCTTC	CASSALGGEQFF
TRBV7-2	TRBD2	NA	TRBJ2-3	TGTGCCAGCAGCTTAGCTCGCGGGAGCGGAGCAGATACGCAGTATTTT	CASSLARGSGADTQYF
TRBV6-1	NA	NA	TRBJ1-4	TGTGCCAGCAGTCAACCCCCGGGGGCGGTAGCTGAAAAACTGTTTTTT	CASSQPPGAVAEKLFF
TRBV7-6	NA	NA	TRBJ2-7	TGTGCCAGCAGCTTAAACGGAGGCAATGAGCAGTACTTC	CASSLNGGNEQYF
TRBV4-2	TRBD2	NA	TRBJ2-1	TGTGCCAGCAGCCAAGATATGTGGGCTAGCGGCAGCTCCTACAATGAGCAGTTCTTC	CASSQDMWASGSSYNEQFF
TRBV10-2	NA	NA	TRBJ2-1	TGCGCCAGCAGTGACGTTGATAGGTGGGGCAATGAGCAGTTCTTC	CASSDVDRWGNEQFF
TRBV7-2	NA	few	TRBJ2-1	TGTGCCAGCAGCTTAGATGGATCCTTGGAGCAGTTCTTC	CASSLDGSLEQFF
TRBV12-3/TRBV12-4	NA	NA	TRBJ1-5	TGTGCCAGCAGTTTAAGTCCCAGGGGCGGTCAGCCCCAGCATTTT	CASSLSPRGGQPQHF
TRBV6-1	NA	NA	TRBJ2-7	TGTGCCAGCAGGGAAGGAGGCGGGGCCTACGAGCAGTACTTC	CASREGGGAYEQYF
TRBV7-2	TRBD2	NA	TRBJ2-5	TGTGCCAGCAGCTTAGCGCCTAGCGGGGGGGAGACCCAGTACTTC	CASSLAPSGGETQYF
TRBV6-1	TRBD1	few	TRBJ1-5	TGTGCCAGCATTGCTCGAAGGTGGCAGGGGGATCAGCCCCAGCATTTT	CASIARRWQGDQPQHF
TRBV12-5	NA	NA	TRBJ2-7	TGTGCTAGTGGACTGACAAGCTACTACGAGCAGTACTTC	CASGLTSYYEQYF
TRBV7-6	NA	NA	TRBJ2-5	TGTGCCAGCAGCTTAGGGGGTGGGGAGACCCAGTACTTC	CASSLGGGETQYF
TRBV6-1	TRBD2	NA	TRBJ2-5	TGTGCCAGCAGTGAAGACGCGGGAGGGCCAGAGACCCAGTACTTC	CASSEDAGGPETQYF
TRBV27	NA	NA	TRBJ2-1	TGTGCCAGCACCCCAGGGAGGAACTTGGCCTACAATGAGCAGTTCTTC	CASTPGRNLAYNEQFF
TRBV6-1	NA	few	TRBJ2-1	TGTGCCAGCAGTCAGGCCCTGAGGAACGAGCAGTTCTTC	CASSQALRNEQFF
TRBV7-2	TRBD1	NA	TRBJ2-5	TGTGCCAGCAGTCCTACAGGGGGCAAAGAGACCCAGTACTTC	CASSPTGGKETQYF
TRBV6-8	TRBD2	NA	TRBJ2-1	TGTGCCAGCAGTAATTCGGGGGGAGGGATCTTC	CASSNSGGGIF
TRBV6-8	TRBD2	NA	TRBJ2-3	TGTGCCAGCAGTTACTGGGCTAGCGGAAGCACAGATACGCAGTATTTT	CASSYWASGSTDTQYF
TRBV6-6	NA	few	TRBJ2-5	TGTGCCAGCAGTTACTCGGTAGACTACAATGAGCAGTACTTC	CASSYSVDYNEQYF
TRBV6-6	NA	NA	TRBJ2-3	TGTGCCAGCAGTCCGGGTCGAGGCACGCAGTATTTT	CASSPGRGTQYF
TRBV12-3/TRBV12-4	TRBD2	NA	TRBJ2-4	TGTGCCAGCAGTTTCGGGAGCGGGAGCACTCAGTACTTC	CASSFGSGSTQYF
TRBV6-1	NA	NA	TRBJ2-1	TGTGCCAGCAGTGAGAGCTCGAGCTCCTACAATGAGCAGTTCTTC	CASSESSSSYNEQFF
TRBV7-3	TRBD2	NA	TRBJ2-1	TGTGCCAGCAGCCCACAGCGGGAGGACCCTTGGAATGAGCAGTTCTTC	CASSPQREDPWNEQFF
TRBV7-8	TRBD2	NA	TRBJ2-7	TGTGCCAGCAGCTTTCCCAATAGCGGGAGTGGTAATGAGCAGTACTTC	CASSFPNSGSGNEQYF
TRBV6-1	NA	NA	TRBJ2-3	TGTGCCAGCAGTTATAGCGGTTACACAGATACGCAGTATTTT	CASSYSGYTDTQYF
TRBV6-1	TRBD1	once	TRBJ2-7	TGTGCCAGCAGACTAACCTCGGGCAGACAGGGTGAGCAGTACTTC	CASRLTSGRQGEQYF
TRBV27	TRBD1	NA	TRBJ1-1	TGTGCCAGCAGGGACACAGGGGACACTGAAGCTTTCTTT	CASRDTGDTEAFF
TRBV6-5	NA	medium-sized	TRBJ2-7	TGTGCCAGCAGTTACTCTGCCGGCCCACCCTCCTACGAGCAGTACTTC	CASSYSAGPPSYEQYF
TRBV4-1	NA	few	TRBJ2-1	TGCGCCAGCAGCCAACAGAGGCGGGCTAGCGATGAGCAGTTCTTC	CASSQQRRASDEQFF
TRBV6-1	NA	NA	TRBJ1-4	TGTGCCAGCAGTACAACACTAAACAGAGGAACTAATGAAAAACTGTTTTTT	CASSTTLNRGTNEKLFF
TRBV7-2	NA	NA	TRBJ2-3	TGTGCCAGCAGCTTAGTGGAGAGCACGCAGTATTTT	CASSLVESTQYF
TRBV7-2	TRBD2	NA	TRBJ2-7	TGTGCCAGCCGACCGACTAGCGGTAACTACGAGCAGTACTTC	CASRPTSGNYEQYF
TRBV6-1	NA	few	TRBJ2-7	TGTGCCAGCAGGTCCGGGACACGCTCCGAGCAGTACTTC	CASRSGTRSEQYF
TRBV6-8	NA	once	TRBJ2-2	TGTGCCAGCAAGGGGTCGAACACCGGGGAGCTGTTTTTT	CASKGSNTGELFF
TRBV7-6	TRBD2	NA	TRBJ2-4	TGTGCCAGCAACCTAGCGGGAGGGCAAGATGAGCAGTACTTC	CASNLAGGQDEQYF
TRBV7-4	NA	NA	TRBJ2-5	TGTGCCAGCAGCTCCCCCGGGGTGGAGCAGTACTTC	CASSSPGVEQYF
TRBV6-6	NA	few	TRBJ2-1	TGTGCCAGCAGTTACTGGGGGACTCGGGGGATTGGAGATGAGCAGTTCTTC	CASSYWGTRGIGDEQFF
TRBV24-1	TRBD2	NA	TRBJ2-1	TGTGCCACCAGTGATTCGACTGGGCGGGAGGGCTACAATGAGCAGTTCTTC	CATSDSTGREGYNEQFF
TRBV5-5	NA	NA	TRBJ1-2	TGTGCCAGCAGCAATGCAGCGGACGGAAGGGGCTATGGCTACACCTTC	CASSNAADGRGYGYTF
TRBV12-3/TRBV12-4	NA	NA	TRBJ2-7	TGTGCCAGCAGTAGGGGGACTGGCTCCTACGAGCAGTACTTC	CASSRGTGSYEQYF